This T cell receptor (beta chain) was sequenced in a study of OX40 agonist ivuxolimab in advanced cancers. Study-wide background: One hepatocellular carcinoma and a couple of cutaneous melanoma patients partially responded.

This table comes from immunoSEQ multiplex PCR, and its TCRdb copy is limited to in-frame clones, with some not included. This sample has 70,000 to 100,000 clones, with about 90% found just once. The CDR3 has 13 residues. The germline V gene has CDR1 SGDLS and CDR2 YYNGEE. J was trimmed by 6 bases and V by 5 bases; bases with no gene match: 6. The V gene is TRBV9, the J gene TRBJ1-1; 8 bases line up with TRBD1. This clonotype was obtained from an adult with an advanced solid tumor such as melanoma, head and neck, liver or kidney cancer. This specimen was CD4+ or CD8+ T cells sorted from blood, taken in a trial of the OX40 agonist ivuxolimab. The CDR3 DNA sequence: TGTGCCAGCAGTACGGACAGGGCGCCTGAAGCTTTCTTT. Translation: CASSTDRAPEAFF.